The T cell receptor (beta chain) under discussion was sequenced for a study of OX40 agonist ivuxolimab in advanced cancers. Study context: Dose-escalation cases comprised hepatocellular carcinoma, melanoma, renal cell or head and neck cancer. The mean age was around 56 years, ranging from about 20 to 90, with roughly four fifths of participants male. Partial responses were achieved by three patients: one hepatocellular carcinoma, two cutaneous melanoma.

Germline values: CDR1 SGHTA, CDR2 FQGNSA. V lost 2 bases to trimming and J lost 10 bases, with 15 bases between them. The CDR3 length is 14 residues. The data were produced by immunoSEQ multiplex PCR, yet TCRdb's version contains in-frame clones alone and is incomplete. The sample comprises fewer than 80,000 clones, around 85% of which are singletons, and approximately 5% rests with the top ten. The source of this sequence is an adult with an advanced solid tumor such as melanoma, head and neck, liver or kidney cancer. The source was CD4+ or CD8+ T cells sorted from blood, collected in a trial of the OX40 agonist ivuxolimab. The rearrangement links TRBV7-2 to TRBJ2-1, with D possibly TRBD2 on 5 matching bases. The chain's CDR3 is CASSLSGNRNEQFF. For the CDR3, the DNA is TGTGCCAGCAGCTTATCGGGGAACCGAAACGAGCAGTTCTTC.